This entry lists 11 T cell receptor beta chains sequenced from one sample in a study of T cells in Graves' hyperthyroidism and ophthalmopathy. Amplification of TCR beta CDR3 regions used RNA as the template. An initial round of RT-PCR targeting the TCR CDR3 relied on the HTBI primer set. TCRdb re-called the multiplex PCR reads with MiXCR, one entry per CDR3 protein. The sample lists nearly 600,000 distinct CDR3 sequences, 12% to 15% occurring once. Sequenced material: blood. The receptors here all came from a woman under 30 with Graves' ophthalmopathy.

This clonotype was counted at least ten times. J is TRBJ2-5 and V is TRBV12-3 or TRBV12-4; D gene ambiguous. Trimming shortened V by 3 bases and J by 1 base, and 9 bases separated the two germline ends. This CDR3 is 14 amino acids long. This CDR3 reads CASSLTQIQETQYF. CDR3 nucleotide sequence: TGTGCCAGCAGTTTGACGCAGATCCAAGAGACCCAGTACTTC.

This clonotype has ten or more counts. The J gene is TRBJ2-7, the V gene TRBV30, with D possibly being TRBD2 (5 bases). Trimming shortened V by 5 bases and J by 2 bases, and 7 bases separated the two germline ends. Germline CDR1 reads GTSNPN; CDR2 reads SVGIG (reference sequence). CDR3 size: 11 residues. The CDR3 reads CAWASPYEQYF. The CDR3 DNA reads TGTGCCTGGGCTAGCCCCTACGAGCAGTACTTC.

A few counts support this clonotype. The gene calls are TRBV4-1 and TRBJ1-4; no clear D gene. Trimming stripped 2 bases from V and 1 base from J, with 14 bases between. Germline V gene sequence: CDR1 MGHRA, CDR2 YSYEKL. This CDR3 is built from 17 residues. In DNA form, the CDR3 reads TGCGCCAGCAGCCAATGGAGGTTGCGCGTAACTAATGAAAAACTGTTTTTT. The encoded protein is CASSQWRLRVTNEKLFF.

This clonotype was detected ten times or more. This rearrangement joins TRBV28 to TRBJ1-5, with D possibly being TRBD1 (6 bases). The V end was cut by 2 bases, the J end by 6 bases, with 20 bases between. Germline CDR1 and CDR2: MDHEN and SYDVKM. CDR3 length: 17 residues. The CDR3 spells CASSLRGQRRMGQPQHF. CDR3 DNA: TGTGCCAGCAGTTTACGGGGGCAACGACGGATGGGTCAGCCCCAGCATTTT.

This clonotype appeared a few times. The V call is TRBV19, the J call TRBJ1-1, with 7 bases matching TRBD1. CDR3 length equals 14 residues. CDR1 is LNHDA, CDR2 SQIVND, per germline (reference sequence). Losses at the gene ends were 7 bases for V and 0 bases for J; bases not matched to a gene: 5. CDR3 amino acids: CASNHGTVNTEAFF. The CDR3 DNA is TGTGCCAGTAACCACGGGACAGTGAACACTGAAGCTTTCTTT.

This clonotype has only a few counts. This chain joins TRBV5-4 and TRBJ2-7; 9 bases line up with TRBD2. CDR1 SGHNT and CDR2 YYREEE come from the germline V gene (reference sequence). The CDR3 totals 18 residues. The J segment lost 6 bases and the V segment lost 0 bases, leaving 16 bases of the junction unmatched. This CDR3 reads CASSLGASGNPALLEQYF. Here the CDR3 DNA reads TGTGCCAGCAGCTTGGGAGCTAGCGGGAATCCGGCCCTCCTCGAGCAGTACTTC.

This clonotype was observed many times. The DNA for the CDR3 is TGTGCCAGCAGTTACGCGGCCGGGACAGGGCTGGACGAGCAGTACTTC. This sequence encodes CASSYAAGTGLDEQYF. The chain carries TRBV6-1 and TRBJ2-7; 9 bases agree with TRBD1. The CDR3 spans 16 residues. V lost 5 bases to trimming and J lost 5 bases; unmatched junction nucleotides: 13. Germline-derived CDR1 and CDR2 are MNHNS and SASEGT.

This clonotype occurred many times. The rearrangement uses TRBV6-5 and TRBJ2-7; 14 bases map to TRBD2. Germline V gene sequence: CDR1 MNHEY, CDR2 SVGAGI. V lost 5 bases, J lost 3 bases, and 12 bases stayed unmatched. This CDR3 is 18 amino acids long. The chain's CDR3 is CASSHLGTSGRWDYEQYF. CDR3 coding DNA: TGTGCCAGCAGTCACTTAGGGACTAGCGGGAGATGGGACTACGAGCAGTACTTC.

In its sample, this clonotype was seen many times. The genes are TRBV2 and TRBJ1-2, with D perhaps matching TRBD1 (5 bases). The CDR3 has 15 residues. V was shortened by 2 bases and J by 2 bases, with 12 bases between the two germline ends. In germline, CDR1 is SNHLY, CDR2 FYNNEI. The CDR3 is CASSELGTENYGYTF. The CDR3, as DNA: TGTGCCAGCAGTGAACTAGGGACGGAGAACTATGGCTACACCTTC.

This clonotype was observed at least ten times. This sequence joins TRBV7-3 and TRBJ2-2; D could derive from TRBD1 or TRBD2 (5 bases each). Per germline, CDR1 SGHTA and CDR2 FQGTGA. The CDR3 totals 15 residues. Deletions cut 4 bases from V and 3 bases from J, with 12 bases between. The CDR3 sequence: CASSSRDGDTGELFF. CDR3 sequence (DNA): TGTGCCAGCAGCTCCCGGGACGGCGACACCGGGGAGCTGTTTTTT.

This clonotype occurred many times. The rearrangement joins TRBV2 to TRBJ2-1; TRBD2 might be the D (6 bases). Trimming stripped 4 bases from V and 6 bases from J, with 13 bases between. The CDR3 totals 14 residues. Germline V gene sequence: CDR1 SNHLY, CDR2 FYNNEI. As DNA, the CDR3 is TGTGCCAGCAGTGGGTTGAATAGCGGCAATGAGCAGTTCTTC. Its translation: CASSGLNSGNEQFF.